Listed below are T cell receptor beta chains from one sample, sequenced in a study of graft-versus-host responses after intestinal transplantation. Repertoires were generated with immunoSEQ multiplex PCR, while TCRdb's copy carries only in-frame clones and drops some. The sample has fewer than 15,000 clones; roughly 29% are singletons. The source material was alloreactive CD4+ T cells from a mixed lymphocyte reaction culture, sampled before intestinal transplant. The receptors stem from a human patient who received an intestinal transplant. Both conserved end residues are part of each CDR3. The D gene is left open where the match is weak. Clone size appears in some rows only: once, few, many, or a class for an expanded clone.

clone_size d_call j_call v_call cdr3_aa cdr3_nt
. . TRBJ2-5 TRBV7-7 CASSLGGAYQETQYF TGTGCCAGCAGCTTAGGGGGGGCGTACCAAGAGACCCAGTACTTC
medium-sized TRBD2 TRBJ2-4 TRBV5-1 CASSLEGTSGRVGRYKNIQYF TGCGCCAGCAGCTTGGAGGGGACTAGCGGGAGGGTCGGGCGTTACAAAAACATTCAGTACTTC
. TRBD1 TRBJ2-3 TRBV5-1 CASSSTGTGGADTQYF TGCGCCAGCAGCAGTACCGGGACAGGGGGCGCAGATACGCAGTATTTT
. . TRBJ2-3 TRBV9 CASSGSPIGDTQYF TGTGCCAGCAGCGGAAGCCCGATCGGGGATACGCAGTATTTT
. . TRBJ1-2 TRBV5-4 CASSYYRERGGYTF TGTGCCAGCAGCTACTACAGGGAAAGAGGAGGCTACACCTTC
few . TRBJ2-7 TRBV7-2 CASSLLGYEQYF TGTGCCAGCAGCTTACTGGGCTACGAGCAGTACTTC
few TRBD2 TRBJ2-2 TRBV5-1 CASSLRPGGTGELFF TGCGCCAGCAGCTTGAGACCGGGGGGCACCGGGGAGCTGTTTTTT
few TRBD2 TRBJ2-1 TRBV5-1 CASSSWTSASSYNEQFF TGCGCCAGCAGCTCCTGGACTAGCGCCAGCTCCTACAATGAGCAGTTCTTC
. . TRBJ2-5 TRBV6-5 CASIWGGSQETQYF TGTGCCAGCATTTGGGGAGGTAGTCAAGAGACCCAGTACTTC
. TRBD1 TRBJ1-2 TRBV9 CASSVDPGQGYYGYTF TGTGCCAGCAGCGTAGATCCGGGACAGGGGTACTATGGCTACACCTTC
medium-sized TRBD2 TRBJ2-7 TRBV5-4 CASSLPHPGTSGYEQYF TGTGCCAGCAGCTTACCCCATCCCGGGACTAGCGGGTACGAGCAGTACTTC
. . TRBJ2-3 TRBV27 CASSSGGKTDTQYF TGTGCCAGCAGTAGTGGCGGGAAGACAGATACGCAGTATTTT
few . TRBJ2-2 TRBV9 CASSAVRGNTGELFF TGTGCCAGCAGCGCAGTCAGGGGGAACACCGGGGAGCTGTTTTTT
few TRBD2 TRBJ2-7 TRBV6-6 CASSYVGLAYEQYF TGTGCCAGCAGTTACGTGGGACTAGCCTACGAGCAGTACTTC